The 25 T cell receptor beta chains presented below share a single source sample, sequenced in a study of blood T cell repertoires in COVID-19. Method: immunoSEQ multiplex PCR; TCRdb's copy keeps in-frame clones and lacks some. This sample has tens of thousands of clones, with approximately 84% found just once. The specimen sequenced was peripheral blood. The receptors stem from a human donor in a cohort sampled during active COVID-19.

The rearrangement links TRBV23-1 to TRBJ2-3, with TRBD2 matching over 12 bases. TRBV23-1 is an open reading frame whose function is uncertain. With 0 bases clipped from V and 5 bases from J, the junction kept 3 bases outside the gene matches. The CDR3 is 16 residues long. The CDR3 is CASSQSPSGGGDTQYF. DNA for the CDR3: TGCGCCAGCAGTCAATCTCCTAGCGGGGGGGGAGATACGCAGTATTTT.

The chain couples TRBV7-6 to TRBJ2-4, with TRBD1 matching over 9 bases. V gave up 5 bases and J gave up 1 base; unmatched junction bases: 9. CDR3 size: 17 residues. Germline V gene lookup returns CDR1 SGHVS and CDR2 FNYEAQ. Here the CDR3 reads CASSPTTGTGAKNIQYF. CDR3 sequence (DNA): TGTGCCAGCAGCCCTACTACCGGGACAGGGGCCAAAAACATTCAGTACTTC.

This chain joins TRBV20-1 and TRBJ2-7; 8 bases are shared with TRBD2. CDR1 is DFQATT, CDR2 SNEGSKA, per germline (reference sequence). The CDR3 runs to 14 residues. With V trimmed by 3 bases and J by 2 bases, 6 bases remained unmatched. The CDR3, as DNA: TGCAGTGCTAGTTCTAGCGGGCCCGCCTACGAGCAGTACTTC. The encoded protein is CSASSSGPAYEQYF.

The chain couples TRBV2 to TRBJ1-6; D is possibly TRBD1 (6 bases). V was shortened by 6 bases and J by 4 bases, with 19 bases between the two germline ends. The CDR3 sequence is 17 residues long. Germline V gene sequence: CDR1 SNHLY, CDR2 FYNNEI. The CDR3 spells CASRDGTFLLYNSPLHF. The CDR3 DNA reads TGTGCCAGCAGGGATGGGACATTTCTCCTTTATAATTCACCCCTCCACTTT.

This chain uses TRBV4-2 with TRBJ2-2, with 8 bases that match TRBD2. CDR1 is LGHNA, CDR2 YNFKEQ, per germline. CDR3 length equals 14 residues. The V and J ends lost 4 bases and 7 bases, in that order; junction bases with no gene match: 5. In nucleotides, the CDR3 is TGTGCCAGCAGCCCGGGGGGGGCTCACGGGGAGCTGTTTTTT. Protein product: CASSPGGAHGELFF.

This clone was recorded only once. The chain recombines TRBV9 with TRBJ2-5; 8 bases align to TRBD2. The CDR3 is made up of 17 amino acids. V shed 4 bases and J 4 bases; nucleotides not matched to a gene: 15. Germline CDR1 is SGDLS and CDR2 is YYNGEE. The CDR3 loop is CASSTSGAGGQVETQYF. The DNA for the CDR3 is TGTGCCAGCAGCACCTCAGGGGCGGGGGGCCAGGTAGAGACCCAGTACTTC.

The sample holds one count of this clone. The V call is TRBV3-1 (or the pseudogene TRBV3-2), the J call TRBJ2-5; 9 bases align to TRBD2. CDR3 length equals 16 residues. After removal of 4 bases from V and 5 bases from J, the junction contained 11 bases not matched to a gene. The germline V gene encodes CDR1 LGHDT and CDR2 YNNKEL (reference sequence). The CDR3 is CASSPGRRGGPETQYF. In nucleotides, the CDR3 is TGTGCCAGCAGCCCCGGCCGGCGGGGGGGCCCTGAGACCCAGTACTTC.

The V call is TRBV29-1, the J call TRBJ2-7; D uncertain. The CDR3 sequence is 12 residues long. Germline V gene lookup returns CDR1 SQVTM and CDR2 ANQGSEA. Trimming shortened V by 4 bases and J by 0 bases, and 7 bases separated the two germline ends. The CDR3 bases are TGCAGCGTTGCTCAGGCCTCCTACGAGCAGTACTTC. Translating it yields CSVAQASYEQYF.

The chain links TRBV19 to TRBJ2-3; perhaps TRBD1 as D (6 bases). This CDR3 comprises 16 residues. The V gene's germline CDR1 is LNHDA and CDR2 SQIVND (reference sequence). V lost 4 bases to trimming and J lost 4 bases, with 18 bases between them. The CDR3 sequence is CASSRQSRGNADTQYF. CDR3 DNA: TGTGCCAGTAGTAGACAATCAAGGGGGAACGCAGATACGCAGTATTTT. The full variable domain, its missing parts supplied by reference TRBV19 and TRBJ2-3, is DGGITQSPKYLFRKEGQNVTLSCEQNLNHDAMYWYRQDPGQGLRLIYYSQIVNDFQKGDIAEGYSVSREKKESFPLTVTSAQKNPTAFYLCASSRQSRGNADTQYFGPGTRLTVL.

The rearrangement uses TRBV27 and TRBJ1-4, with D hard to call. The V gene's germline CDR1 is MNHEY and CDR2 SMNVEV (reference sequence). There are 12 residues in the CDR3. The ends were cut back, 11 bases at V and 10 bases at J, with 17 bases in the middle. The CDR3 reads CAGPRKDGKLFF. Here the CDR3 DNA reads TGTGCCGGGCCCCGGAAGGATGGAAAACTGTTTTTT. The full variable domain, in which reference TRBV27 and TRBJ1-4 provide the parts outside the CDR3, is EAQVTQNPRYLITVTGKKLTVTCSQNMNHEYMSWYRQDPGLGLRQIYYSMNVEVTDKGDVPEGYKVSRKEKRNFPLILESPSPNQTSLYFCAGPRKDGKLFFGSGTQLSVL.

This clone was observed a handful of times. The chain uses TRBV28 and TRBJ2-7; 10 bases fit TRBD2. V lost 2 bases and J lost 2; bases outside the gene matches: 3. Germline loops: CDR1 MDHEN, CDR2 SYDVKM. The CDR3 has 15 amino acids. The CDR3 loop is CASSLRLAGAYEQYF. The CDR3 DNA reads TGTGCCAGCAGTTTACGGCTAGCGGGGGCCTACGAGCAGTACTTC.

The gene calls are TRBV7-9 and TRBJ2-2; a weak D match, TRBD2 (5 bases). Trimming took 5 bases from V and 3 from J, leaving 7 bases between them. This CDR3 is built from 13 residues. Germline V gives CDR1 SEHNR, CDR2 FQNEAQ (reference sequence). Here the CDR3 reads CASSKRDTGELFF. CDR3 bases: TGTGCCAGCAGCAAGAGGGACACCGGGGAGCTGTTTTTT.

The chain employs TRBV5-1 and TRBJ1-3; the match to TRBD1 covers 9 bases. Germline CDR1 and CDR2: SGHRS and YFSETQ. CDR3 size: 19 residues. The V and J ends lost 1 base and 2 bases, in that order; junction bases with no gene match: 13. CDR3 DNA sequence: TGCGCCAGCAGCTTGAATAAGGACAGGGGCTTTATAGCTGGAAACACCATATATTTT. Amino acids: CASSLNKDRGFIAGNTIYF. The full variable domain, rest sourced from reference TRBV5-1 and TRBJ1-3, is KAGVTQTPRYLIKTRGQQVTLSCSPISGHRSVSWYQQTPGQGLQFLFEYFSETQRNKGNFPGRFSGRQFSNSRSEMNVSTLELGDSALYLCASSLNKDRGFIAGNTIYFGEGSWLTVV.

This chain joins TRBV19 and TRBJ2-1; 8 positions match TRBD1. V trimming: 2 bases; J trimming: 1 base; junction bases outside the gene matches: 1. The germline V gene has CDR1 LNHDA and CDR2 SQIVND (reference sequence). The CDR3 has 15 residues. The DNA for the CDR3 is TGTGCCAGTAGTATACAGGGGGCATCCTACAATGAGCAGTTCTTC. This codes for CASSIQGASYNEQFF.

The chain joins TRBV7-9 to TRBJ2-7, with 9 bases lining up with TRBD1. CDR1 and CDR2 from the germline V gene are SEHNR and FQNEAQ (reference sequence). V was clipped by 1 base and J by 5 bases; unmatched bases: 6. The CDR3 extends over 15 amino acids. CDR3 loop: CASSLGGQGSHEQYF. CDR3 coding DNA: TGTGCCAGCAGCTTAGGCGGACAGGGGAGCCACGAGCAGTACTTC.

This clone has only one observation. J is TRBJ2-6 and V is TRBV27, with a possible D match to TRBD2 (6 bases). V lost 3 bases and J lost 4, with 16 bases in between. This CDR3 contains 17 residues. Germline V gene sequence: CDR1 MNHEY, CDR2 SMNVEV (reference sequence). As DNA, the CDR3 is TGTGCCAGCAGTTTCGGGGGTACTCACTCCGGGGCCAACGTCCTGACTTTC. It yields the protein CASSFGGTHSGANVLTF. The full variable domain, in which reference TRBV27 and TRBJ2-6 provide the parts outside the CDR3, is EAQVTQNPRYLITVTGKKLTVTCSQNMNHEYMSWYRQDPGLGLRQIYYSMNVEVTDKGDVPEGYKVSRKEKRNFPLILESPSPNQTSLYFCASSFGGTHSGANVLTFGAGSRLTVL.

The CDR3 is CASSPAGGQETQYF. For the CDR3, the DNA is TGTGCCAGCAGCCCCGCCGGGGGACAAGAGACCCAGTACTTC. V gene TRBV7-9 combines with J gene TRBJ2-5; tentative D call: TRBD2 (6 bases). The CDR3 loop spans 14 amino acids. The germline V gene encodes CDR1 SEHNR and CDR2 FQNEAQ (reference sequence). Between the trimmed V and J ends, which lost 5 bases and 2 bases, there was a span of 12 bases.

The V call is TRBV9, the J call TRBJ1-5; D not resolved. Germline V lookup: CDR1 SGDLS, CDR2 YYNGEE. The CDR3 is 14 amino acids. The V end was cut by 0 bases, the J end by 7 bases, with 11 bases between. The CDR3 bases are TGTGCCAGCAGCGTAGATTTGGGAGGACAGCCCCAGCATTTT. This sequence encodes CASSVDLGGQPQHF.

This sequence joins TRBV5-4 and TRBJ2-3, with TRBD2 identical over 11 bases. Germline V gene sequence: CDR1 SGHNT, CDR2 YYREEE (reference sequence). There are 16 residues in the CDR3. V was clipped by 4 bases and J by 0 bases; unmatched bases: 4. CDR3 DNA sequence: TGTGCCAGCAGCGTGGGACTAGCGGTTAGCACAGATACGCAGTATTTT. This sequence encodes CASSVGLAVSTDTQYF.

The chain employs TRBV15 and TRBJ2-3; TRBD2 agrees at 10 bases. CDR3 length equals 15 residues. Germline CDR1 LNHNV, CDR2 YYDKDF (reference sequence). Trimming cost V 1 base and J 4 bases; bases outside gene matches: 2. The DNA for the CDR3 is TGTGCCACCAGCAGAGTAGCGGGGGGTCCAGATACGCAGTATTTT. Protein product: CATSRVAGGPDTQYF.

This clone has only a few counts. The DNA for the CDR3 is TGTGCCAGCAGCCGGGACAGCTTGAACACCGGGGAGCTGTTTTTT. It yields the protein CASSRDSLNTGELFF. The V call is TRBV5-4, the J call TRBJ2-2; 7 positions match TRBD1. Germline trimming cut 4 bases from V and 1 base from J; bases unmatched to any gene: 4. The CDR3 runs to 15 residues. Germline assignment: CDR1 SGHNT and CDR2 YYREEE (reference sequence).

V gene TRBV5-1 combines with J gene TRBJ2-1; perhaps TRBD1 as D (5 bases). CDR1 is SGHRS and CDR2 is YFSETQ in the germline V gene. The CDR3 covers 17 residues. Trimming took off 5 bases at V and 6 bases at J, with 24 bases between the two ends. This chain's CDR3 is CASRLRYNGAASNEQFF. Here the CDR3 DNA reads TGCGCCAGCAGATTGAGGTATAATGGGGCGGCCAGCAATGAGCAGTTCTTC.

The chain recombines TRBV6-5 with TRBJ2-7, with D hard to call. This CDR3 region has 15 residues. Germline V CDR1 and CDR2: MNHEY, SVGAGI. V was cut by 5 bases and J by 4 bases, with 18 bases left in between. The CDR3: CASSPTTSPVYEQYF. CDR3 sequence (DNA): TGTGCCAGCAGTCCAACTACAAGTCCAGTTTACGAGCAGTACTTC.

This chain joins TRBV10-3 and TRBJ2-3; no clear D gene. Trimming removed 7 bases from V and 0 bases from J, with 11 bases in between. CDR1 ENHRY and CDR2 SYGVKD come from the germline V gene. The CDR3 covers 14 residues. CDR3 residues: CAIKAPLSTDTQYF. The CDR3, as DNA: TGTGCCATCAAAGCCCCCCTAAGCACAGATACGCAGTATTTT.

This clone was seen only a few times. The chain combines TRBV5-1 with TRBJ2-7, with 7 bases aligning to TRBD1. The CDR3 spans 15 residues. Germline V CDR1 and CDR2: SGHRS, YFSETQ. The V and J ends lost 0 bases and 4 bases, in that order; junction bases with no gene match: 7. The CDR3 region is CASSLEAGGRYEQYF. The DNA of the CDR3 is TGCGCCAGCAGCTTGGAGGCAGGGGGTCGGTACGAGCAGTACTTC.